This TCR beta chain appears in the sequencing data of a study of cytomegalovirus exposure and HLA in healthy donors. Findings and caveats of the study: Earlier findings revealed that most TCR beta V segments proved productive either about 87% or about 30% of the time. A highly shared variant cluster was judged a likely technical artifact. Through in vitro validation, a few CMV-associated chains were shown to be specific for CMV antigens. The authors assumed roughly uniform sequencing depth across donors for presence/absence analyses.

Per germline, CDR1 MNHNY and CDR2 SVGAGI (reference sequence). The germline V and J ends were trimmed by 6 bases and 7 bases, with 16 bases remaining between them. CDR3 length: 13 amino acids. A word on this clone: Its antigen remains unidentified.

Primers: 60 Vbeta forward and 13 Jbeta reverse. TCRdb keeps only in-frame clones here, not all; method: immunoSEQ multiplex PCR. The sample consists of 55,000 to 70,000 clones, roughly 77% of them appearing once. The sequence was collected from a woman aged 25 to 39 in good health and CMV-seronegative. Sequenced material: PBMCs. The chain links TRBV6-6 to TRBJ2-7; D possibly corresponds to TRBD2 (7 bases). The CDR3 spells CASRPGGLGEQYF. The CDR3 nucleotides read TGTGCCAGCAGACCCGGGGGGCTCGGGGAGCAGTACTTC.